Below are 10 T cell receptor beta chains sequenced from a single sample in a study of blood T cell repertoires in COVID-19. Sequencing used immunoSEQ multiplex PCR; TCRdb keeps in-frame clones, though not all of them. Here the sample spans over 150,000 clones, roughly 85% being singletons. The sample taken for sequencing was PBMCs or T cells enriched from blood (not recorded which). Source of these receptors: a man in his forties or fifties who had recovered from COVID-19.

The V call is TRBV14, the J call TRBJ2-2; perhaps TRBD2 as D (5 bases). The CDR3 totals 16 residues. V shed 2 bases and J shed 4 bases, with 14 bases lying between them. Looked up from germline, CDR1 is SGHDN and CDR2 is FVKESK. Here the CDR3 DNA reads TGTGCCAGCAGCCAACATACGGGGTTCGGCACCGGGGAGCTGTTTTTT. Its translation is CASSQHTGFGTGELFF.

V gene TRBV18 combines with J gene TRBJ1-1; a weak D match, TRBD1 (6 bases). V lost 6 bases and J 1 base, leaving 9 bases between the germline ends. The CDR3 loop spans 13 amino acids. Germline V lookup: CDR1 KGHSH, CDR2 LQKENI. CDR3 nucleotide sequence: TGTGCCAGCTCGGCGGACAGGAACACTGAAGCTTTCTTT. It specifies CASSADRNTEAFF.

The J gene is TRBJ2-1, the V gene TRBV28; D is unresolved. Trimming removed 5 bases from V and 9 bases from J, with 14 bases in between. In germline, CDR1 is MDHEN, CDR2 SYDVKM. This CDR3 has 13 amino acids. In nucleotides, the CDR3 is TGTGCCAGCAGTGGCGGTTCTGTGGGTGAGCAGTTCTTC. This translates into CASSGGSVGEQFF.

The count of this clone is one. The chain joins TRBV3-1 (or the pseudogene TRBV3-2) to TRBJ2-3; unclear D gene. The germline V and J ends were trimmed by 1 base and 2 bases, with 10 bases remaining between them. Germline values: CDR1 LGHDT, CDR2 YNNKEL (reference sequence). CDR3 length: 15 residues. The CDR3 DNA is TGTGCCAGCAGCCAAGTGACAAGCACCACAGATACGCAGTATTTT. It encodes CASSQVTSTTDTQYF.

The chain combines TRBV7-9 with TRBJ1-1; no clear D. The CDR3 is made up of 12 amino acids. Germline assignment: CDR1 SEHNR and CDR2 FQNEAQ (reference sequence). V dropped 6 bases and J dropped 1 base, with 6 bases sitting between them. The CDR3 sequence is CASREGNTEAFF. CDR3 DNA sequence: TGTGCCAGCAGGGAGGGGAACACTGAAGCTTTCTTT.

This rearrangement joins TRBV7-9 to TRBJ1-6; D gene uncertain. Looked up from germline, CDR1 is SEHNR and CDR2 is FQNEAQ (reference sequence). The V gene lost 2 bases and the J gene lost 8 bases, with 10 bases spanning the gap. This CDR3 comprises 14 residues. The CDR3 DNA is TGTGCCAGCAGCTTAACGGGTGGCGATTCACCCCTCCACTTT. Translated, it gives CASSLTGGDSPLHF.

The table lists this clone with a count of one. V and J are TRBV5-1 and TRBJ2-7; D ambiguous. The V end was cut by 0 bases, the J end by 2 bases, with 15 bases between. Looked up from germline, CDR1 is SGHRS and CDR2 is YFSETQ. The CDR3 totals 16 residues. In DNA form, the CDR3 reads TGCGCCAGCAGCTTGGATTCCGGTGTTCCGGCCTACGAGCAGTACTTC. Amino acid sequence: CASSLDSGVPAYEQYF.

The chain joins TRBV27 to TRBJ1-2, with 8 bases fitting TRBD1. The CDR3 sequence is 14 residues long. With 4 bases clipped from V and 3 bases from J, the junction kept 4 bases outside the gene matches. Germline CDR1 reads MNHEY; CDR2 reads SMNVEV (reference sequence). CDR3: CASSSLDRDYGYTF. Here the CDR3 DNA reads TGTGCCAGCAGTTCACTGGACAGGGACTATGGCTACACCTTC.

CDR3 in DNA: TGTGCCAGCAGCCAAGTAGTTTTAGTTGGTACGCAGTATTTT. This translates into CASSQVVLVGTQYF. The V call is TRBV3-1 (or the pseudogene TRBV3-2), the J call TRBJ2-3; D is ambiguous. The CDR3 consists of 14 residues. Per germline, CDR1 LGHDT and CDR2 YNNKEL (reference sequence). With 1 base removed from V and 8 bases from J, the gap between germline ends came to 13 bases.

The V gene is TRBV5-4, the J gene TRBJ1-5; D is possibly TRBD1 (5 bases). V was shortened by 2 bases and J by 7 bases, with 13 bases between the two germline ends. The CDR3 is made up of 14 amino acids. CDR1 SGHNT and CDR2 YYREEE come from the germline V gene (reference sequence). The CDR3 nucleotides read TGTGCCAGCAGCTTTCCGGGGGAAGGGCAGCCCCAGCATTTT. Translating it yields CASSFPGEGQPQHF.